The clone carrying this T cell receptor beta chain appeared a few times. Antigen specificity is unknown. This sample is part of a study of beta chain features in type 1 diabetes. Study-wide points: Among patients, naive, central memory and Treg TCRB repertoires appeared more similar than among healthy donors. Among patients with Type 1 diabetes, TCRB CDR3s were moderately but significantly shorter in every one of the four CD4+ subsets.

cDNA synthesis used the whole RNA isolate, giving expressed TCRB sequences. Sequenced naive, central memory and regulatory T cell samples produced an average of roughly 3.6 million reads. Produced via immunoSEQ multiplex PCR; TCRdb's table is partial and in-frame only. This sample yields about half a million clones, of which roughly 31% are seen a single time; more than 0.055% belongs to the top ten. The germline V and J ends were trimmed by 5 bases and 7 bases, with 8 bases remaining between them. The CDR3 runs to 12 residues. Germline CDR1 and CDR2: SEHNR and FQNEAQ (reference sequence). Source material: naive CD4+ T cells from blood. The source of this sequence is a man between 18 and 29 years old in good health. The chain employs TRBV7-9 and TRBJ2-2; D unresolved. CDR3 DNA: TGTGCCAGCAGCCCTTGGGGCGGGGAGCTGTTTTTT. It yields the protein CASSPWGGELFF.